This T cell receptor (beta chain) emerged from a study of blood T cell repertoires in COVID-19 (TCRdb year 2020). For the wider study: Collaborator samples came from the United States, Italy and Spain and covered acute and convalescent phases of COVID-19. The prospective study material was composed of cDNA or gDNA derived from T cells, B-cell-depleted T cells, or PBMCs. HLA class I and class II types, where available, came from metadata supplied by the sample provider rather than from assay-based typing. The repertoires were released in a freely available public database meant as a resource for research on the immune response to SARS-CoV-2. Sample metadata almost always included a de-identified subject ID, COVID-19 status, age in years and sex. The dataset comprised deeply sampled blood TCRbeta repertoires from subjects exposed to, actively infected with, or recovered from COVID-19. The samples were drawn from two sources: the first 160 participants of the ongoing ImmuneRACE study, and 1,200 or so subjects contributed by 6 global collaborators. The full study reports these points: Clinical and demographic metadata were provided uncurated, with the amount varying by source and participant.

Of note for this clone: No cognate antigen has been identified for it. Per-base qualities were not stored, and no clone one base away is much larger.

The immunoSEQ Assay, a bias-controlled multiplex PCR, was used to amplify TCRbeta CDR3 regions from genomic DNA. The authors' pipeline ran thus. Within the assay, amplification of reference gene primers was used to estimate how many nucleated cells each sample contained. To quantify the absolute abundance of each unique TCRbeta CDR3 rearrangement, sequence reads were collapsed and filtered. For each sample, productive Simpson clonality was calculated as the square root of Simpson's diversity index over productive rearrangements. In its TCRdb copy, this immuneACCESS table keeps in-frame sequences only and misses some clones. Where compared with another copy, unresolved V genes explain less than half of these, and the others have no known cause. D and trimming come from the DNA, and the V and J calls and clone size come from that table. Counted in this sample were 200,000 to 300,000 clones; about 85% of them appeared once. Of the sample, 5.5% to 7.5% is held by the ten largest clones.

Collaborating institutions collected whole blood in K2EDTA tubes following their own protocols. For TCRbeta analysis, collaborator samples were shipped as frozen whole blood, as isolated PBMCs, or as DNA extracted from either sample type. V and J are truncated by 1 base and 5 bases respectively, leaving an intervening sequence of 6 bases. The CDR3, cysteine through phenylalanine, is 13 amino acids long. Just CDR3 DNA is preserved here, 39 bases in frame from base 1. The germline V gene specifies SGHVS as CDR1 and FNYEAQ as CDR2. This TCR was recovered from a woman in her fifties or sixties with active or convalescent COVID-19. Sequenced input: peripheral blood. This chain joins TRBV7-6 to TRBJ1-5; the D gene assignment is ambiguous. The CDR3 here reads CASSLDRDQPQHF. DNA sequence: TGTGCCAGCAGCTTAGACCGGGATCAGCCCCAGCATTTT.